The source of this TCR beta chain is a study of shared clonotypes between healthy human individuals (dated by TCRdb to 2020 to 2022). In the study overall: Three men and a couple of women, aged 18 to 49 years, made up the cohort. Different laboratories and diverse techniques were used to prepare libraries and sequence TCR repertoires, to increase sequencing depth and limit assay-specific biases. For each donor, three plates each were used for CD4 naive and CD4 memory, two plates were used for CD8 naive, and one plate was used for CD8 memory. Leukapheresis yielded between about 0.9 and 10 billion PBMCs per donor. To estimate repertoire size and how much clonotypes are shared between individuals, the study performed deep sequencing of blood TCR repertoires from 4 to 6 healthy adults. Points the paper makes about the study in general: Sampling was limited to blood, and TCR repertoires in tissue likely differ from TCR repertoires in blood. Higher generation probabilities were observed for clonotypes shared by all four sorted-subset donors than for non-shared clonotypes. Sharing across a handful of donors was observed for approximately 5% of naive CD4, under 4% of naive CD8, roughly 2.4% of memory CD4, and 0.4% of memory CD8 clonotypes. Based on pairwise subsampling, the degree of clonotype sharing among donors was expected to be affected by sequencing depth. Even with the large sequencing depth, rarefaction of the sorted-subset datasets indicated that sequencing was incomplete. Because the study included only a small number of donors, the genetic and exposure-history diversity represented was limited. Larger estimated clonotype richness was generally found for naive subsets than for memory subsets.

Details on this clone: Its antigen is currently not known. No quality values exist for individual bases; no much larger clone is one base distant.

The donors were healthy, HIV-negative adults who had no recently reported acute infections or vaccinations. Only Caucasian adults living in Nashville, Tennessee, USA were represented among the donors. Magnetic negative selection was used to enrich CD4+ T cells, after which naive cells were positively selected on CD45RA and the negative fraction became the memory subset. Blood was collected by leukapheresis, and PBMCs were isolated by Ficoll-Histopaque density gradient centrifugation and then cryopreserved in liquid nitrogen vapor phase. Analytical flow cytometry was used to check the purity and quantity of every magnetically sorted T cell population. Genomic DNA was isolated from every sorted fraction and measured by UV absorbance on a Nanodrop 2000c. CDR1 SGHDT and CDR2 YYEEEE were looked up in the germline V gene. The CDR3 spans 15 residues, from the cysteine through the phenylalanine. The sequence is cut down to CDR3 DNA, 45 bases in frame from base 1. V drops 0 bases and J drops 0 bases, leaving 9 bases in between.

TCR CDR3 regions were amplified from genomic DNA by multiplex PCR using the deep immunoSEQ assay. Extracted genomic DNA from each cell subset was distributed evenly across all wells of several immunoSEQ 96-well plates, and each plate was treated as a replicate. For sorted subsets, 200 to 250 ng of genomic DNA, equivalent to 30,000 or so T cell genomes, went into each replicate PCR. The purified libraries were quantified using a Qubit 3.0 fluorometer, sized with a Bioanalyzer 2100, and then quantified again using the KAPA Library Quantification kit. Every immunoSEQ 96-well plate was sequenced on a separate single-read 150-cycle Illumina NextSeq 550 flow cell. In the source study's methods: The immunoSEQ output contained only junctional sequences without quality scores, so filtering could not match that applied to full-length reads. To assign V/J genes and CDR3, sequences were annotated using PyIR, a Python wrapper for IgBLAST v1.9, with IMGT germline references. Reads were removed for weak V/J assignments (E-value above 1e-6), missing CDR3, stop codons, out-of-frame junctions, or ambiguous translated residues. V3J clonotypes were defined as sequences sharing an identical inferred V gene, J gene, and CDR3 amino acid sequence. To compute the percentage overlap between repertoires, the number of shared unique clonotypes was divided by the size of the smaller repertoire. Richness of each repertoire was evaluated using RTK rarefaction, the Chao1 estimator, and Recon v2.1 estimates of unobserved clonotypes. OLGA was used to compute generation probabilities for all TCRbeta clonotypes that the gDNA method yielded from a handful of donors. Drawn from immuneACCESS, this table holds only the in-frame rearrangements with V and J called that TCRdb kept. Clones are partly lost; checked studies trace under half to an unresolved V gene and leave the rest unexplained. V and J calls and clone size are copied from that table; D and trimming were computed from the DNA. This sample lists fewer than 2.5 million clones; roughly 93% were detected once. The ten largest make up 0.36% of the sample.

The sample was naive CD4+ T cells from PBMCs. According to the study, the label for this sample's cell subset or site signals: CD45RA+ positively selected. The chain is encoded by TRBV5-6 joined to TRBJ1-2, with the D gene not confidently named. This clonotype was obtained from a man aged 18 to 30 in good health. Some clones in this sample may be carry-over from other donors' samples. The DNA sequence reads TGTGCCAGCAGCTTGGGGCAGGAGCCTAACTATGGCTACACCTTC. Translated, it reads CASSLGQEPNYGYTF.